Listed here is a single T cell receptor beta chain. Its antigen remains undetermined. No much larger clone exists at a distance of one base, and base qualities are not known. The immunoSEQ Assay, a bias-controlled multiplex PCR, was used to amplify TCRbeta CDR3 regions from genomic DNA. For the original study's pipeline: Within the assay, amplification of reference gene primers was used to estimate how many nucleated cells each sample contained. Sequence reads were collapsed and filtered to measure the absolute abundance of every unique TCRbeta CDR3 rearrangement. For each sample, productive Simpson clonality was calculated as the square root of Simpson's diversity index over productive rearrangements. TCRdb took over this immuneACCESS table, retaining in-frame rearrangements with V and J assigned. Such tables are incomplete; in checked studies, under half of the missing clones stem from an unresolved V gene, and the remainder is unexplained. Clonal size and the V and J genes are those of that table, whereas D and trimming came from the DNA. The sample table holds approximately 270,000 clones, of which about 90% were seen once. The top ten clonotypes cover 3% of the sample.

The sample originates from a study of blood T cell repertoires in COVID-19 (dated by TCRdb to 2018 to 2021). At the level of the whole study: Samples covering the acute and convalescent phases of COVID-19 were provided by collaborators in the United States, Italy and Spain. HLA class I and class II types, where available, came from metadata supplied by the sample provider rather than from assay-based typing. The repertoires were released in a freely available public database intended as a resource for research on the immune response to SARS-CoV-2. Samples came from the ongoing ImmuneRACE study (first 160 participants) plus 1,254 subjects from 6 global collaborators. The prospective study material was composed of cDNA or gDNA derived from T cells, B-cell-depleted T cells, or PBMCs. Deeply sampled blood TCRbeta repertoires from subjects exposed to, actively infected with, or recovered from COVID-19 were included in the dataset. The sample metadata nearly always contained a de-identified subject ID, COVID-19 status, age in years and sex.

Overall study results and their limits: Clinical and demographic metadata were provided uncurated, with the amount varying by source and participant.

The germline V gene provides CDR1 KGHSH and CDR2 LQKENI. A distance of 14 bases separates the germline ends of V and J, which lose 2 bases and 2 bases respectively. The CDR3 goes from the cysteine to the phenylalanine over 16 residues. The retained sequence is limited to the CDR3, 48 bases, with the frame set at the first base. Each collaborating institution followed its own protocols to collect whole blood in K2EDTA tubes. For TCRbeta analysis, collaborator samples were shipped as frozen whole blood, as isolated PBMCs, or as DNA extracted from either sample type. Sample: peripheral blood. The clonotype originates from a man younger than 35 with active or convalescent COVID-19. The chain is assembled from TRBV18 and TRBJ2-3, and TRBD2 may be the D gene, going by 5 matching bases. CDR3 region: CASSPIERLYTDTQYF. The DNA sequence is given as TGTGCCAGCTCACCAATTGAGCGGTTGTACACAGATACGCAGTATTTT.